The next 24 T cell receptor beta chains were all read from a single sample in a study of T cell responses to AZD1222 COVID-19 vaccine. Only in-frame clones appear in the TCRdb table, and some are missing; sequencing was by immunoSEQ multiplex PCR. The data contain 120,000 or so clones, less than 95% of them singletons. Sample: peripheral blood, taken on day 0 of AZD1222 vaccination. These receptor sequences come from an adult in good health.

CDR3 residues: CASSPPGRSQYF. The CDR3 DNA reads as TGTGCCAGCAGTCCACCGGGACGGAGTCAGTACTTC. The chain recombines TRBV28 with TRBJ2-7; tentatively, D is TRBD1 or TRBD2 (5 bases each). The V gene's germline CDR1 is MDHEN and CDR2 SYDVKM. The CDR3 has 12 amino acids. V was shortened by 5 bases and J by 10 bases, with 15 bases between the two germline ends.

This sequence joins TRBV7-6 and TRBJ2-2, with TRBD1 identical over 11 bases. Looked up from germline, CDR1 is SGHVS and CDR2 is FNYEAQ. The CDR3 loop spans 16 amino acids. J was trimmed by 6 bases and V by 1 base; bases with no gene match: 4. The CDR3 sequence: CASSLGTGGASGELFF. Here the CDR3 DNA reads TGTGCCAGCAGCTTAGGGACAGGGGGCGCCTCCGGGGAGCTGTTTTTT.

This clone has only a few counts. The CDR3 spells CASSSTGWDYEQYF. The CDR3 nucleotides read TGTGCCAGTAGTTCTACAGGGTGGGACTACGAGCAGTACTTC. This chain links TRBV19 with TRBJ2-7; a weak D match, TRBD1 (6 bases). This CDR3 is 14 amino acids long. Germline CDR1 is LNHDA and CDR2 is SQIVND (reference sequence). Trimming pared 5 bases from V and 3 bases from J, leaving 14 bases between. Based on the CDR3 plus reference TRBV19 and TRBJ2-7, the full variable domain is DGGITQSPKYLFRKEGQNVTLSCEQNLNHDAMYWYRQDPGQGLRLIYYSQIVNDFQKGDIAEGYSVSREKKESFPLTVTSAQKNPTAFYLCASSSTGWDYEQYFGPGTRLTVT.

The genes are TRBV19 and TRBJ1-3; a weak D match, TRBD1 (5 bases). Trimming removed 5 bases at V and 0 bases at J, with 14 bases between. CDR1 and CDR2 (germline): LNHDA, SQIVND (reference sequence). The CDR3 is made up of 16 amino acids. The CDR3 spells CASSDEGTSSGNTIYF. The CDR3 DNA sequence: TGTGCCAGTAGTGATGAAGGGACGAGCTCTGGAAACACCATATATTTT.

The J gene is TRBJ1-1, the V gene TRBV6-6; D remains unclear. Trimming left V 4 bases short and J 2 bases short, with 8 bases between. The length of the CDR3 is 13 residues. Per germline, CDR1 MNHNY and CDR2 SVGAGI (reference sequence). The CDR3 region is CASSSVSNTEAFF. CDR3 DNA sequence: TGTGCCAGCAGTTCTGTGAGTAACACTGAAGCTTTCTTT.

This sequence joins TRBV29-1 and TRBJ1-4; the D gene is possibly TRBD1 (5 bases). Trimming took off 5 bases at V and 4 bases at J, with 14 bases between the two ends. The CDR3 consists of 14 residues. CDR1 and CDR2 from the germline V gene are SQVTM and ANQGSEA. Written as DNA, the CDR3 is TGCAGCGTTTCCCCGGGGGGGAGTAATGAAAAACTGTTTTTT. Translation: CSVSPGGSNEKLFF.

This sequence joins TRBV28 and TRBJ1-5, with D perhaps TRBD1 (6 bases). Per the germline V gene, CDR1 is MDHEN and CDR2 is SYDVKM. CDR3 length equals 15 residues. V gave up 6 bases and J gave up 7 bases, with 19 bases separating them. CDR3 amino acids: CASRRRNREGQPQHF. CDR3 nucleotides: TGTGCCAGCAGGCGAAGGAACAGGGAGGGCCAGCCCCAGCATTTT.

This chain connects TRBV29-1 to TRBJ2-2; 11 positions agree with TRBD1. Germline V gene data show CDR1 as SQVTM and CDR2 as ANQGSEA. The V and J ends lost 3 bases and 5 bases, in that order; junction bases with no gene match: 2. This CDR3 spans 14 amino acids. CDR3 in amino acids: CSVEGQGETGELFF. The CDR3, as DNA: TGCAGCGTTGAGGGACAGGGGGAAACCGGGGAGCTGTTTTTT.

The V gene is TRBV5-1, the J gene TRBJ2-5, with 8 bases fitting TRBD1. Germline V gives CDR1 SGHRS, CDR2 YFSETQ. Trimming at V came to 0 bases and at J to 1 base, leaving 2 bases not matched to a gene. There are 15 residues in the CDR3. CDR3 nucleotides: TGCGCCAGCAGCTTGGGAACAGGGGGCCAAGAGACCCAGTACTTC. Translation: CASSLGTGGQETQYF.

V gene TRBV21-1 combines with J gene TRBJ2-1; no DNA check was done on the table's D call, TRBD2. TRBV21-1 is labeled a pseudogene. The CDR3 spans 14 residues. DNA for the CDR3: TGTGCCAGCCTCGGTTCCTCTCCCAAAAATGAGCAGTTCTTC. It is translated as CASLGSSPKNEQFF.

V and J are TRBV12-3 or TRBV12-4 and TRBJ1-1; D is undetermined. The CDR3 length is 12 residues. V was pared by 8 bases and J by 5 bases, with 12 bases between. The CDR3 bases are TGTGCCAGCGCCCTTCGGGGAACTGAAGCTTTCTTT. Residues: CASALRGTEAFF.

CDR3 in DNA: TGTGCCAGTACCGACAGGGCTTATAGCAATCAGCCCCAGCATTTT. This gives the protein CASTDRAYSNQPQHF. The genes are TRBV19 and TRBJ1-5; 7 positions match TRBD1. J lost 0 bases, V lost 7 bases, and 6 bases had no gene match. The CDR3 contains 15 residues. Germline V gene lookup returns CDR1 LNHDA and CDR2 SQIVND (reference sequence).

The rearrangement uses TRBV27 and TRBJ1-6; TRBD1 agrees at 9 bases. Germline CDR1 and CDR2: MNHEY and SMNVEV (reference sequence). J lost 7 bases, V lost 0 bases, and 7 bases had no gene match. The CDR3 loop spans 17 amino acids. CDR3 loop: CASSLSSGTGFNSPLHF. Here the CDR3 DNA reads TGTGCCAGCAGTTTATCCTCCGGGACAGGGTTCAATTCACCCCTCCACTTT.

This clone appeared once. The chain has TRBV5-1 and TRBJ2-2; a weak D match, TRBD2 (6 bases). The CDR3 length is 15 residues. CDR1 is SGHRS and CDR2 is YFSETQ in the germline V gene. V lost 1 base and J lost 3, with 10 bases in between. The CDR3 nucleotides are TGCGCCAGCAGCTTGCTGGGAGGCGACACCGGGGAGCTGTTTTTT. This translates into CASSLLGGDTGELFF.

This chain links TRBV6-5 with TRBJ2-7; tentative D call: TRBD2 (6 bases). V was cut by 6 bases and J by 2 bases, with 14 bases left in between. The CDR3 extends over 14 amino acids. CDR1 is MNHEY, CDR2 SVGAGI, per germline. CDR3 sequence: CASSKTRGTYEQYF. The DNA of the CDR3 is TGTGCCAGCAGCAAGACTAGAGGTACCTACGAGCAGTACTTC.

The rearrangement joins TRBV29-1 to TRBJ2-1; tentative D call: TRBD2 (5 bases). Germline CDR1 SQVTM, CDR2 ANQGSEA. The length of the CDR3 is 15 residues. The V gene lost 3 bases and the J gene lost 2 bases, with 14 bases spanning the gap. This chain's CDR3 is CSVDGGLGTYNEQFF. The CDR3 nucleotides are TGCAGCGTTGACGGCGGACTGGGGACCTACAATGAGCAGTTCTTC.

The V call is TRBV9, the J call TRBJ1-1, with D perhaps matching TRBD1 (5 bases). The CDR3 totals 12 residues. Between the trimmed V and J ends, which lost 4 bases and 7 bases, there was a span of 11 bases. Germline CDR1 is SGDLS and CDR2 is YYNGEE. CDR3 nucleotide sequence: TGTGCCAGCAGCCAATTAAGGGGTGAAGCTTTCTTT. Translated, it gives CASSQLRGEAFF. Full variable domain (outside the CDR3, taken from reference TRBV9 and TRBJ1-1): DSGVTQTPKHLITATGQRVTLRCSPRSGDLSVYWYQQSLDQGLQFLIQYYNGEERAKGNILERFSAQQFPDLHSELNLSSLELGDSALYFCASSQLRGEAFFGQGTRLTVV.

The rearrangement links TRBV7-8 to TRBJ2-1; D not resolved. V was cut by 5 bases and J by 6 bases, with 5 bases left in between. This CDR3 is built from 11 residues. Germline-derived CDR1 and CDR2 are SGHVS and FQNEAQ. Written as DNA, the CDR3 is TGTGCCAGCAGCCTCACCAATGAGCAGTTCTTC. This codes for CASSLTNEQFF. Full variable domain (remainder filled in from reference TRBV7-8 and TRBJ2-1): GAGVSQSPRYKVAKRGQDVALRCDPISGHVSLFWYQQALGQGPEFLTYFQNEAQLDKSGLPSDRFFAERPEGSVSTLKIQRTQQEDSAVYLCASSLTNEQFFGPGTRLTVL.

The V call is TRBV24-1, the J call TRBJ2-1, with D possibly matching TRBD2 (6 bases). V lost 8 bases and J 0 bases, leaving 16 bases between the germline ends. The germline V gene encodes CDR1 KGHDR and CDR2 SFDVKD. This CDR3 is built from 16 residues. The CDR3, as DNA: TGTGCCACCACGGGGGATAGCGGAGACTCCTACAATGAGCAGTTCTTC. As protein: CATTGDSGDSYNEQFF.

The rearrangement uses TRBV18 and TRBJ1-4; TRBD1 agrees at 7 bases. Trimming took 4 bases from V and 8 from J; bases not matched to a gene: 10. Germline V gene sequence: CDR1 KGHSH, CDR2 LQKENI. This CDR3 has 15 residues. The CDR3, as DNA: TGTGCCAGCTCACTCACAGGGGCGGAGGGAGAAAAACTGTTTTTT. Translating gives CASSLTGAEGEKLFF.

The chain has TRBV30 and TRBJ2-3; D may be TRBD1 or TRBD2 (5 bases each). The CDR3 length is 13 residues. Germline CDR1 and CDR2: GTSNPN and SVGIG (reference sequence). Trimming removed 4 bases from V and 2 bases from J, with 10 bases in between. The CDR3 protein is CAWKGLATDTQYF. The CDR3, as DNA: TGTGCCTGGAAGGGGCTAGCCACAGATACGCAGTATTTT.

The V gene is TRBV10-1, the J gene TRBJ1-5; 9 bases fit TRBD1. Trimming at V came to 6 bases and at J to 6 bases, leaving 9 bases not matched to a gene. CDR1 and CDR2 (germline): WNHNN, SYGVQD (reference sequence). The CDR3 consists of 15 residues. In nucleotides, the CDR3 is TGCGCCAGCAGCCGCGGGACAGGGAACCGTCAGCCCCAGCATTTT. Its translation: CASSRGTGNRQPQHF.

A remark on this clone: Other DNA sequences from this sample encode an identical CDR3 as well. The V and J genes are TRBV6-5 and TRBJ2-7, with 8 bases identical to TRBD1. Germline V CDR1 and CDR2: MNHEY, SVGAGI. The CDR3 extends over 14 amino acids. The junction had 7 bases not matched to a gene; V was cut back by 7 bases and J by 2 bases. The CDR3 nucleotides are TGTGCCAGCAACATTGCAGGGGGCCCCTACGAGCAGTACTTC. Encoded protein: CASNIAGGPYEQYF.

This rearrangement joins TRBV19 to TRBJ2-2, with a weak D call TRBD1 (6 bases). Germline V gene data show CDR1 as LNHDA and CDR2 as SQIVND (reference sequence). Trimming left V 7 bases short and J 4 bases short, with 13 bases between. The CDR3 has 14 amino acids. CDR3 amino acids: CASIESRGTGELFF. CDR3 coding DNA: TGTGCCAGTATAGAGAGCAGGGGCACCGGGGAGCTGTTTTTT.